The entry that follows covers one T cell receptor (beta chain) sequence. Antigen: not known. The sample belongs to a study of immune cell composition in non-small cell lung cancer. This CDR3 region has 13 residues. Germline CDR1 SGHTA, CDR2 FQGTGA. Trimming cost V 2 bases and J 7 bases; bases outside gene matches: 4. Normal lung was sampled as far from the tumour as possible, at least 3 cm. The data were produced by immunoSEQ multiplex PCR, yet TCRdb's version contains in-frame clones alone and is incomplete. The table lists thousands of clones, around two thirds of them singletons. Study results and limitations: Clones >0.5% enriched in tumour were rarer in adenocarcinoma (around 33%) than squamous (about 80%).

The TCR comes from a human donor with non-small cell lung cancer. Sequenced input: non-adjacent lung tissue. The J gene is TRBJ1-1, the V gene TRBV7-3; TRBD1 aligns across 7 bases. CDR3 in amino acids: CASSLARQGEAFF. Here the CDR3 DNA reads TGTGCCAGCAGCTTAGCGCGACAGGGTGAAGCTTTCTTT.